This T cell receptor beta chain was identified during a study of blood T cells in healthy people across ages. The germline V gene encodes CDR1 LNHNV and CDR2 YYDKDF (reference sequence). Trimming took 5 bases from V and 1 from J; bases not matched to a gene: 9. This CDR3 comprises 17 residues. In this sample, this clonotype turned up a few times. A sample-barcoded 5' primer and a J-beta primer mix were used in a second PCR of roughly 6 to 11 cycles. Each CDR3 protein gets one entry after TCRdb re-called the 5' RACE reads with MiXCR. Of roughly 500,000 distinct CDR3 sequences in the sample, 25% to 30% were seen once.

The TCR sequence derives from a woman between 65 and 79 years old in good health. The gene calls are TRBV15 and TRBJ2-3; 10 bases map to TRBD1. The sequenced material came from blood. CDR3 loop: CATSALDRGSGTDTQYF. The CDR3 DNA sequence: TGTGCCACCAGCGCTTTGGACAGGGGGTCGGGCACAGATACGCAGTATTTT.